This passage covers 6 T cell receptor beta chains from one sample sequenced in a study of T-cell reconstitution after alpha-beta-depleted transplantation in children. Unique molecular identifiers were incorporated during preparation of the TCRbeta library. MiXCR, applied by TCRdb to the PCR reads, yields one record per CDR3 protein. The sample contains tens of thousands of distinct CDR3 sequences, roughly 52% of which appear only once. Sequenced material: peripheral blood, taken before TCRalphabeta/CD19-depleted stem cell transplant. These receptors were collected from a boy in the first two years of life with SCID, due to receive a stem cell transplant.

V gene TRBV12-3 or TRBV12-4 combines with J gene TRBJ2-3, with 7 bases lining up with TRBD2. This CDR3 spans 16 amino acids. Trimming removed 8 bases from V and 3 bases from J; junction bases left unmatched: 14. CDR3 in amino acids: CASQSTSGGWTDTQYF. CDR3 in DNA: TGTGCCAGCCAATCGACTTCCGGGGGGTGGACAGATACGCAGTATTTT.

This clonotype was detected many times. V gene TRBV28 combines with J gene TRBJ1-2; TRBD1 matches 11 bases. V shed 6 bases and J 7 bases; nucleotides not matched to a gene: 7. The germline V gene has CDR1 MDHEN and CDR2 SYDVKM. This CDR3 contains 14 residues. In nucleotides, the CDR3 is TGTGCCAGCAGCCGCGGACAGGGGGCCGGTGGCTACACCTTC. Translating gives CASSRGQGAGGYTF.

V and J are TRBV10-3 and TRBJ2-6, with a weak D call TRBD2 (6 bases). The V gene lost 4 bases and the J gene lost 0 bases, with 19 bases spanning the gap. Germline assignment: CDR1 ENHRY and CDR2 SYGVKD. This CDR3 spans 19 amino acids. CDR3 region: CAISVPPAGPNSGANVLTF. CDR3 bases: TGTGCCATCAGTGTCCCTCCCGCGGGACCGAACTCTGGGGCCAACGTCCTGACTTTC.

The rearrangement links TRBV27 to TRBJ2-7; D unclear. This CDR3 region has 13 residues. The germline V gene encodes CDR1 MNHEY and CDR2 SMNVEV (reference sequence). V was pared by 0 bases and J by 3 bases, with 6 bases between. CDR3 sequence reads: CASSLSVNYEQYF. CDR3 DNA sequence: TGTGCCAGCAGTTTATCGGTCAACTACGAGCAGTACTTC.

This clonotype has just a few counts. The V and J genes are TRBV10-3 and TRBJ1-2; D gene ambiguous. Germline V gene sequence: CDR1 ENHRY, CDR2 SYGVKD. This CDR3 comprises 15 residues. Trimming shortened V by 0 bases and J by 4 bases, and 12 bases separated the two germline ends. CDR3 region: CAISESKHKIYGYTF. Written as DNA, the CDR3 is TGTGCCATCAGTGAGTCGAAACATAAGATCTATGGCTACACCTTC.

This clonotype was counted between two and nine times. The V and J genes are TRBV15 and TRBJ2-7, with TRBD2 matching 7 bases. This CDR3 region has 14 residues. V lost 9 bases to trimming and J lost 0 bases; unmatched junction nucleotides: 8. Per germline, CDR1 LNHNV and CDR2 YYDKDF (reference sequence). The CDR3 DNA is TGTGCCACAGGGATGGGGGGGTCCTCCTACGAGCAGTACTTC. Residues: CATGMGGSSYEQYF.